This T cell receptor (beta chain) emerged from a study of blood T cell repertoires in COVID-19. Study at large: Sites across the United States, Italy and Spain contributed samples from acute and convalescent COVID-19.

The CDR3 runs to 17 residues. V was clipped by 3 bases and J by 3 bases, with 21 bases between them. Germline lookup yields CDR1 KGHSH and CDR2 LQKENI. Repertoires were generated with immunoSEQ multiplex PCR, while TCRdb's copy carries only in-frame clones and drops some. Counted here are about 55,000 clones, roughly nine tenths occurring once; the ten biggest clones make up 6.2%. This clonotype was sampled from a man aged 35-49 years with acute or convalescent COVID-19. Sequenced: peripheral blood. The chain combines TRBV18 with TRBJ2-7; D possibly corresponds to TRBD2 (6 bases). The CDR3 reads CASSPILAGSPFYEQYF. CDR3 nucleotides: TGTGCCAGCTCACCTATACTGGCGGGATCCCCCTTCTACGAGCAGTACTTC.